This T cell receptor (beta chain) came from a study of OX40 agonist ivuxolimab in advanced cancers. Regarding the study as a whole: Dose levels from 0.1 to 3.0 mg/kg saw CD4+ and CD8+ blood T cells expand clonally by week 6. Clonal expansion was among the lowest in partial responders at 0.1-3.0 mg/kg, especially CD8+.

Only in-frame clones appear in the TCRdb table, and some are missing; sequencing was by immunoSEQ multiplex PCR. The table shows about 12,000 clones, with about four fifths occurring only once. As regards this clone: Its antigen is currently unknown.

The CDR3 is 14 residues long. CDR1 is MNHEY, CDR2 SMNVEV, per germline (reference sequence). V was cut by 3 bases and J by 6 bases, with 14 bases left in between. This chain connects TRBV27 to TRBJ1-2; D possibly corresponds to TRBD1 (5 bases). The source was CD4+ or CD8+ T cells sorted from blood, collected in a trial of the OX40 agonist ivuxolimab. This TCR derives from an adult with an advanced solid tumor such as melanoma, head and neck, liver or kidney cancer. CDR3 sequence reads: CASSFGGVVDGYTF. In nucleotides, the CDR3 is TGTGCCAGCAGTTTTGGAGGGGTTGTGGATGGCTACACCTTC.